The present T cell receptor (beta chain) was sequenced within a study of blood T cell repertoires in COVID-19. Only in-frame clones appear in the TCRdb table, and some are missing; sequencing was by immunoSEQ multiplex PCR. This table holds hundreds of thousands of clones, about 88% found once. Material: PBMCs or T cells enriched from blood (not recorded which). The sequence derives from a woman in her sixties or seventies who had recovered from COVID-19.

For the CDR3, the DNA is TGTGCCACCGATAGAGGACAGGGCGGCACTGAAGCTTTCTTT. The encoded protein is CATDRGQGGTEAFF. The rearrangement links TRBV19 to TRBJ1-1, with 8 bases lining up with TRBD1. The germline V gene has CDR1 LNHDA and CDR2 SQIVND (reference sequence). The CDR3 is 14 residues long. V was pared by 10 bases and J by 4 bases, with 11 bases of the junction left unmatched.